This T cell receptor (beta chain) was identified during a study of control samples from healthy donors and cancer patients. TCRdb keeps only in-frame clones here, not all; method: immunoSEQ multiplex PCR. The repertoire holds fewer than 200,000 clones, with 90% to 95% as singletons. Trimming shortened V by 0 bases and J by 2 bases, and 13 bases separated the two germline ends. The germline V gene encodes CDR1 SGHRS and CDR2 YFSETQ. This CDR3 has 16 amino acids. Specimen: blood. The clonotype was recovered from a man aged 18 to 30 in good health. The V and J genes are TRBV5-1 and TRBJ2-3; D gene ambiguous. CDR3 residues: CASSLGRLTLTDTQYF. In nucleotides, the CDR3 is TGCGCCAGCAGCTTGGGGCGGCTAACCCTCACAGATACGCAGTATTTT. Drawing the rest from reference TRBV5-1 and TRBJ2-3, the complete variable domain is KAGVTQTPRYLIKTRGQQVTLSCSPISGHRSVSWYQQTPGQGLQFLFEYFSETQRNKGNFPGRFSGRQFSNSRSEMNVSTLELGDSALYLCASSLGRLTLTDTQYFGPGTRLTVL.